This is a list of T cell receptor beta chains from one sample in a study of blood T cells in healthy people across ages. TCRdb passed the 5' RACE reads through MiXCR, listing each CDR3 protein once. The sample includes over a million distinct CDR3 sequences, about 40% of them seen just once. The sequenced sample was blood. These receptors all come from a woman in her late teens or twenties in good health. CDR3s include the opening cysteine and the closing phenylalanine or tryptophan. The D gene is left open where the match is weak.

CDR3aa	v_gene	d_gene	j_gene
CASSQDGHIAGADDTEAFF	TRBV4-1	NA	TRBJ1-1
CASSYLGEGPYEQYF	TRBV6-5	NA	TRBJ2-7
CASSPRREVHEKLFF	TRBV18	NA	TRBJ1-4
CASSHSVSNQPQHF	TRBV3-1	NA	TRBJ1-5
CASSKKAHVGYEQYF	TRBV21-1	NA	NA
CSADRGGSNQPQHF	TRBV20-1	NA	TRBJ1-5
CASSSYQGASYEQYF	TRBV5-1	TRBD1	TRBJ2-7
CSALGLAERYNEQYF	TRBV20-1	TRBD2	TRBJ2-7
CASSESGSSNQPQHF	TRBV9	NA	TRBJ1-5
CASSSPGQGYNSPLHF	TRBV13	TRBD1	TRBJ1-6
CASSELGRYEQFF	TRBV25-1	NA	TRBJ2-1
CSATGPPSSYNEQFF	TRBV20-1	NA	TRBJ2-1
CASSYSSGTSGRFTDTQYF	TRBV6-5	TRBD2	TRBJ2-3
CASSPMSGRVNEQFF	TRBV14	TRBD2	TRBJ2-1
CASSFDISSYNEQFF	TRBV7-2	NA	TRBJ2-1
CASSPPNRENTEAFF	TRBV18	NA	TRBJ1-1
CASSVASGGAREQYF	TRBV9	TRBD2	TRBJ2-7
CASSESLGTGDGYTF	TRBV10-1	TRBD1	TRBJ1-2
CASSEGYGLAGTDTQYF	TRBV6-1	TRBD2	TRBJ2-3
CSAVSLNTEAFF	TRBV20-1	NA	TRBJ1-1
CASSVYGGGTNEKLFF	TRBV9	NA	TRBJ1-4
CASNRDRRTDTQYF	TRBV6-6	TRBD1	TRBJ2-3
CASSLGGLAGRDTQYF	TRBV12-3/TRBV12-4	TRBD2	TRBJ2-3
CASSQETSGVFIEQYF	TRBV14	TRBD2	TRBJ2-7
CASSYLRGNEQYF	TRBV6-5	NA	TRBJ2-7
CATSREGARGFLPSSYEQYF	TRBV15	NA	TRBJ2-7
CSARDYGQIYGNTEAFF	TRBV20-1	NA	TRBJ1-1
CSASEAGREARGYTF	TRBV20-1	NA	TRBJ1-2
CASSQDATGFYGYTF	TRBV4-1	NA	TRBJ1-2
CASSTDRGPYEQYF	TRBV11-2	TRBD1	TRBJ2-7
CASSWGIPSSAAQYF	TRBV5-6	NA	TRBJ2-3
CASSSRGGNEAFF	TRBV5-1	NA	TRBJ1-1
CASSERRLGNQPQHF	TRBV6-1	NA	TRBJ1-5
CASSSKGPYEQYF	TRBV11-2	NA	TRBJ2-7
CSAPSATSGRPYNEQFF	TRBV20-1	TRBD2	TRBJ2-1
CASSPRQGSYTF	TRBV18	TRBD1	TRBJ1-2
CASSSSQSRIGNEQYF	TRBV6-5	NA	TRBJ2-7
CASSPWDRGSYGYTF	TRBV9	TRBD1	TRBJ1-2
CASRDMGGEQYF	TRBV6-2/TRBV6-3	NA	TRBJ2-7